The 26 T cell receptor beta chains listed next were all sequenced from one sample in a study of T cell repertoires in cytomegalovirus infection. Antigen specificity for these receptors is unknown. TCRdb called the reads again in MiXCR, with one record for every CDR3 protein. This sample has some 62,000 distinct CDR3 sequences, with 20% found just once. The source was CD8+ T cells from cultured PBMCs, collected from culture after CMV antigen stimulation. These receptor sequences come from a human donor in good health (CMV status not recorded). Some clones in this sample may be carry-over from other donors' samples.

This CDR3 reads CASSLGTGRGYTF. The CDR3 nucleotides read TGTGCCAGCAGCCTTGGGACAGGGAGGGGCTACACCTTC. The chain carries TRBV11-2 and TRBJ1-2; 9 nucleotides agree with TRBD1. CDR1 SGHAT and CDR2 FQNNGV come from the germline V gene. The CDR3 has 13 amino acids. J lost 8 bases, V lost 5 bases, and 6 bases had no gene match.

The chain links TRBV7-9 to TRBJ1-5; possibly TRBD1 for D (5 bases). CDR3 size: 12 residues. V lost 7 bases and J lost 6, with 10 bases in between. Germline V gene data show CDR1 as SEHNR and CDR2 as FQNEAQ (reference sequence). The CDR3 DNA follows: TGTGCCAGCACCGACGGGGGTCAGCCCCAGCATTTT. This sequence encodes CASTDGGQPQHF.

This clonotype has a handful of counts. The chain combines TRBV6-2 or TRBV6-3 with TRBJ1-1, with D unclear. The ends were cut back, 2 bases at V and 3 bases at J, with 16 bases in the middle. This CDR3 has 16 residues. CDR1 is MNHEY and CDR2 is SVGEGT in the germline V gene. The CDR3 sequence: CASSYEVGGGYTEAFF. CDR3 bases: TGTGCCAGCAGTTACGAGGTGGGCGGAGGATACACTGAAGCTTTCTTT.

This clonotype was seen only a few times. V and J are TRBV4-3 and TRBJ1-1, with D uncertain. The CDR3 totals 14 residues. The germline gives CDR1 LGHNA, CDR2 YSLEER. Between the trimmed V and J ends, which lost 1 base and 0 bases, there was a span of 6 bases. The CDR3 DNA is TGCGCCAGCAGCCAAGGGCAGGTGAACACTGAAGCTTTCTTT. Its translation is CASSQGQVNTEAFF.

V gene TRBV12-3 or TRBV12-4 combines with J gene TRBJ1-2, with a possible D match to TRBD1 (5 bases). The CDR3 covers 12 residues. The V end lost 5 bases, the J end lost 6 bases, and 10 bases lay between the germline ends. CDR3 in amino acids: CASSPSGHGYTF. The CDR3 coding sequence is TGTGCCAGCAGTCCCTCGGGGCATGGCTACACCTTC.

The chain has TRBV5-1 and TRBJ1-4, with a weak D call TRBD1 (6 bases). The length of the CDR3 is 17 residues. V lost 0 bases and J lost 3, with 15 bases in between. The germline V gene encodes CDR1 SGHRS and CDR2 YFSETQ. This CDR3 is CASSLAGRGRSNEKLFF. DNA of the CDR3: TGCGCCAGCAGCTTGGCCGGCAGGGGAAGATCTAATGAAAAACTGTTTTTT. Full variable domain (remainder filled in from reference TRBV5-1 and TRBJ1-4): KAGVTQTPRYLIKTRGQQVTLSCSPISGHRSVSWYQQTPGQGLQFLFEYFSETQRNKGNFPGRFSGRQFSNSRSEMNVSTLELGDSALYLCASSLAGRGRSNEKLFFGSGTQLSVL.

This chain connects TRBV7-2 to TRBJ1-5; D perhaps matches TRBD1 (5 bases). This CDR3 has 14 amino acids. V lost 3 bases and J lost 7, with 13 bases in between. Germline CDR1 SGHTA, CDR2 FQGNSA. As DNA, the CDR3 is TGTGCCAGCAGCTTGGGGGGAGCGGGCCAGCCCCAGCATTTT. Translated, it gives CASSLGGAGQPQHF.

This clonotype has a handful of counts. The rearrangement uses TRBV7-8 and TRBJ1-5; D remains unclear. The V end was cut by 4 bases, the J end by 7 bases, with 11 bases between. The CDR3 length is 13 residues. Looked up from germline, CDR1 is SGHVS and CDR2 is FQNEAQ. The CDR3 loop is CASSSLGIQPQHF. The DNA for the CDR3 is TGTGCCAGCAGCTCTCTGGGGATCCAGCCCCAGCATTTT.

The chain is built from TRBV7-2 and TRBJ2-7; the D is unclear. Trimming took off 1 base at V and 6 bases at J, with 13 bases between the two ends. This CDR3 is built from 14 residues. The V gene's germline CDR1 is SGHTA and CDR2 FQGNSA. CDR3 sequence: CASSLDLGLIEQYF. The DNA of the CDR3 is TGTGCCAGCAGCTTAGATCTGGGTTTAATCGAGCAGTACTTC.

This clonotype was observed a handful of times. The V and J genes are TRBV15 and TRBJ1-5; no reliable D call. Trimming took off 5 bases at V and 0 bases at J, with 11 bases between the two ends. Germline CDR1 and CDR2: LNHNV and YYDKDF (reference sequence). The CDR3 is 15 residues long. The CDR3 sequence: CATSEADHSNQPQHF. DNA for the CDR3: TGTGCCACCAGCGAAGCGGACCATAGCAATCAGCCCCAGCATTTT.

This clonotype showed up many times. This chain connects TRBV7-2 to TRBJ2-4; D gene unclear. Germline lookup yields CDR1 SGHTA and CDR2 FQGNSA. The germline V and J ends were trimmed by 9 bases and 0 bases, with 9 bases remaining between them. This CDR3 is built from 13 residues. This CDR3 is CASSPLAKNIQYF. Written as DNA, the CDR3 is TGTGCCAGTTCCCCTCTAGCCAAAAACATTCAGTACTTC.

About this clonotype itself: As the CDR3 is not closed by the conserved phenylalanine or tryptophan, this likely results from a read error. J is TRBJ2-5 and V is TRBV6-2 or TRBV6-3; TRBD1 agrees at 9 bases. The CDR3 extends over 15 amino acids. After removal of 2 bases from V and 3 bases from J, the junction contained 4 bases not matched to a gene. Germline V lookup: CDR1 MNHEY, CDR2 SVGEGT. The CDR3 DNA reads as TGTGCCAGCAGTTACCCGCGGGACAGGGAAGAGACCCAGTACTTA. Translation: CASSYPRDREETQYL.

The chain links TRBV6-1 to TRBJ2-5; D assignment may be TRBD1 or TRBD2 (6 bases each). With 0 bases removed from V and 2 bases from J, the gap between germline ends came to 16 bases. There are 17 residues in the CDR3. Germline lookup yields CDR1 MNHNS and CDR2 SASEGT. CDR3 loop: CASSEALGGPSQETQYF. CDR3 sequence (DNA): TGTGCCAGCAGTGAAGCTTTAGGGGGGCCGTCGCAAGAGACCCAGTACTTC.

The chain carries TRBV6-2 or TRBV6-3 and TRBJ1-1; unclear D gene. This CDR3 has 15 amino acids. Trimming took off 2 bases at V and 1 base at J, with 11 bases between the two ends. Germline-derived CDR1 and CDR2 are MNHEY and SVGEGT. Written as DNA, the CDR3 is TGTGCCAGCAGTTACCTAGCCCCCCGGAACACTGAAGCTTTCTTT. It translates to CASSYLAPRNTEAFF.

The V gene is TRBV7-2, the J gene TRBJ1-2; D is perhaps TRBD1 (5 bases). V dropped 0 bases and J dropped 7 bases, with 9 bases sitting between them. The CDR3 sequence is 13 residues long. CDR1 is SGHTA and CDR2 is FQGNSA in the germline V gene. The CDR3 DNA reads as TGTGCCAGCAGCTTAGCGGGGGGGGTTGGCTACACCTTC. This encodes CASSLAGGVGYTF.

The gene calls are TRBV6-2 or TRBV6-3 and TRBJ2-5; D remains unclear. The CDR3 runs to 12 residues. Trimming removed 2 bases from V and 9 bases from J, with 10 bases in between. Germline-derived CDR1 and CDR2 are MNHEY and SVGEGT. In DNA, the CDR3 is TGTGCCAGCAGTTACGCCTGGGATCCCCAGTACTTC. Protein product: CASSYAWDPQYF.

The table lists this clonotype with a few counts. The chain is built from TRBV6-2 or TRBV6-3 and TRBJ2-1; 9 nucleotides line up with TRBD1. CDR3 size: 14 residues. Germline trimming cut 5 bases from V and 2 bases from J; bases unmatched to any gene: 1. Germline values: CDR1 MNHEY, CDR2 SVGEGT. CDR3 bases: TGTGCCAGCAGTCGGACAGGGGCCTACAATGAGCAGTTCTTC. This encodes CASSRTGAYNEQFF.

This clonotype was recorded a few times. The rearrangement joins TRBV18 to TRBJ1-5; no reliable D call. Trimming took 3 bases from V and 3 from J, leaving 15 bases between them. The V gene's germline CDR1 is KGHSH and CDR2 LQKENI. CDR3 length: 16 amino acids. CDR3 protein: CASSPEGLASNQPQHF. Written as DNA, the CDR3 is TGTGCCAGCTCACCTGAGGGCCTAGCCTCCAATCAGCCCCAGCATTTT.

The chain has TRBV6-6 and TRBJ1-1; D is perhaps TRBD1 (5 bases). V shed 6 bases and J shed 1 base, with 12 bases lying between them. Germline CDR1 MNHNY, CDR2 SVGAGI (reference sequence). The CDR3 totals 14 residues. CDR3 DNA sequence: TGTGCCAGCAGCCCGGGACCGTCGAACACTGAAGCTTTCTTT. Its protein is CASSPGPSNTEAFF.

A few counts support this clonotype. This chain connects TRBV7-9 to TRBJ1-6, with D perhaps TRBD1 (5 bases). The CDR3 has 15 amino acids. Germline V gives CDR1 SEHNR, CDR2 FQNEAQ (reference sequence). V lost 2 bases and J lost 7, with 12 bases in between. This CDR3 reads CASSLRMEGNSPLHF. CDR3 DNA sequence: TGTGCCAGCAGCTTACGAATGGAGGGGAATTCACCCCTCCACTTT.

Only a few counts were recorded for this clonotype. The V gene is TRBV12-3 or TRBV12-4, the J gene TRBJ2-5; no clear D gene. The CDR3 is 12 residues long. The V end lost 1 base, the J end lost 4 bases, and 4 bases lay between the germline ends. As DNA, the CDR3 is TGTGCCAGCAGTTTAGTGGGAGAGACCCAGTACTTC. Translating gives CASSLVGETQYF.

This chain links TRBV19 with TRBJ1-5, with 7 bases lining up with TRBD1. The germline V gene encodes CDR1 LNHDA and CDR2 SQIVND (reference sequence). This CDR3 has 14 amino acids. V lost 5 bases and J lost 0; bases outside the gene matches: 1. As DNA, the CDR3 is TGTGCCAGTAGTTGGGACAGTAGCAATCAGCCCCAGCATTTT. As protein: CASSWDSSNQPQHF.

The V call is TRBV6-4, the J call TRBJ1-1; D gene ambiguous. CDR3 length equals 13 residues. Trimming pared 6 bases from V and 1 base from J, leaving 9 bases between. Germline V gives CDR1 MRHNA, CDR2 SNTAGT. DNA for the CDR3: TGTGCCAGCAGCACGAACACGAACACTGAAGCTTTCTTT. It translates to CASSTNTNTEAFF.

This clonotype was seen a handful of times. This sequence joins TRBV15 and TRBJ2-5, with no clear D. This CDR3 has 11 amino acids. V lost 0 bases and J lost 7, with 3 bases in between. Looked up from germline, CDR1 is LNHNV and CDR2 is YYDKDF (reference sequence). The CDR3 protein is CATSRDMTQYF. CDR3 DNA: TGTGCCACCAGCAGAGATATGACCCAGTACTTC. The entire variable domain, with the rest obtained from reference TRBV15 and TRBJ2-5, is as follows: DAMVIQNPRYQVTQFGKPVTLSCSQTLNHNVMYWYQQKSSQAPKLLFHYYDKDFNNEADTPDNFQSRRPNTSFCFLDIRSPGLGDTAMYLCATSRDMTQYFGPGTRLLVL.

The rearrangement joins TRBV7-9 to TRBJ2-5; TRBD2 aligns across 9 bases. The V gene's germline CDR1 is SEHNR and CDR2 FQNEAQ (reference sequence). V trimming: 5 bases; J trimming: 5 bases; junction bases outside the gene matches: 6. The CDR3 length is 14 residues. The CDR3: CASSPSGAEETQYF. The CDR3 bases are TGTGCCAGCAGCCCTAGCGGGGCGGAGGAGACCCAGTACTTC. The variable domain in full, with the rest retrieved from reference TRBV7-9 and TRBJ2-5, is DTGVSQNPRHKITKRGQNVTFRCDPISEHNRLYWYRQTLGQGPEFLTYFQNEAQLEKSRLLSDRFSAERPKGSFSTLEIQRTEQGDSAMYLCASSPSGAEETQYFGPGTRLLVL.

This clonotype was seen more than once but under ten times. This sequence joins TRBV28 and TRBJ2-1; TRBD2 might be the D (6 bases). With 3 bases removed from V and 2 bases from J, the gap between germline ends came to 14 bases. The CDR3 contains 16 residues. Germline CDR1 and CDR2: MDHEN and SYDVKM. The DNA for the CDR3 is TGTGCCAGCAGTTTGGGTCGGAGGGGAGCCTACAATGAGCAGTTCTTC. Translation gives CASSLGRRGAYNEQFF. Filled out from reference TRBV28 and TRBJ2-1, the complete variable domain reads DVKVTQSSRYLVKRTGEKVFLECVQDMDHENMFWYRQDPGLGLRLIYFSYDVKMKEKGDIPEGYSVSREKKERFSLILESASTNQTSMYLCASSLGRRGAYNEQFFGPGTRLTVL.